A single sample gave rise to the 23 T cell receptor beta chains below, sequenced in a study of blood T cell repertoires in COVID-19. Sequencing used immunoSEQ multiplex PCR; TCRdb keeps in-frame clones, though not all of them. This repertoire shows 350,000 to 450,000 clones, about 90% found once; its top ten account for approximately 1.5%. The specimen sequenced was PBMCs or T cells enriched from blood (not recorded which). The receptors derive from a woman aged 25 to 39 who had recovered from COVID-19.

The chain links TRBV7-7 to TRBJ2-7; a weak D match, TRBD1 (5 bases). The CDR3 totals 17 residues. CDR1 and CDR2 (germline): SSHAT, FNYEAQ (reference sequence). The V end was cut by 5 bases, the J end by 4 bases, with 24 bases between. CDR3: CASSIFSIRAMRYEQYF. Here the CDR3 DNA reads TGTGCCAGCAGCATCTTCTCCATCAGGGCGATGCGTTACGAGCAGTACTTC.

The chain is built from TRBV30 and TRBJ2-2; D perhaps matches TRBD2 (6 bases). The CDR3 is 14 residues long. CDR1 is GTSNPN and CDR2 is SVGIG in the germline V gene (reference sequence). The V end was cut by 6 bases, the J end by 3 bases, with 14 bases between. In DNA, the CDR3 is TGTGCCTGTAATTGGAGGGAGGACACCGGGGAGCTGTTTTTT. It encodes CACNWREDTGELFF.

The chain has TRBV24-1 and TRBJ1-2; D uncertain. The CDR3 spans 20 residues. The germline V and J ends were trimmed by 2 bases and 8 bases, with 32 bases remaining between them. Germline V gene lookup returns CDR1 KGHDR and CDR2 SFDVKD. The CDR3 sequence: CATSDSRGIAVGWNIGGYTF. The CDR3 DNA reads TGTGCCACCAGTGATTCCCGAGGGATTGCGGTGGGGTGGAATATTGGGGGCTACACCTTC.

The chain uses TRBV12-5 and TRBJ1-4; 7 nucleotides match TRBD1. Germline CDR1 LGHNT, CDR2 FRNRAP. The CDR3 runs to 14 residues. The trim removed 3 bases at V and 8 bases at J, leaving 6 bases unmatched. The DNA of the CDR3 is TGTGCTAGTGGTTTACCTGGACAGGTCGAAAAACTGTTTTTT. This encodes CASGLPGQVEKLFF.

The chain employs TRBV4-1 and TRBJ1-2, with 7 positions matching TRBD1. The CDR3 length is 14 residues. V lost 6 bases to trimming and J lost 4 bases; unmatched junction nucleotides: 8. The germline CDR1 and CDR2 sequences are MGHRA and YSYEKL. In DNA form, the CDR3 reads TGCGCCAGCAGAGCTTCGGGACAGCTCTATGGCTACACCTTC. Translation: CASRASGQLYGYTF.

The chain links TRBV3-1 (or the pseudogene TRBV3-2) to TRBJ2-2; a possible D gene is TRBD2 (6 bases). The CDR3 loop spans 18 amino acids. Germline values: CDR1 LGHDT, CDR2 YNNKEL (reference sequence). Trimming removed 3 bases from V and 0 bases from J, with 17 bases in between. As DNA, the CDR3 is TGTGCCAGCAGCCAGACACCGCTAGCGTTCGCGAACACCGGGGAGCTGTTTTTT. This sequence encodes CASSQTPLAFANTGELFF.

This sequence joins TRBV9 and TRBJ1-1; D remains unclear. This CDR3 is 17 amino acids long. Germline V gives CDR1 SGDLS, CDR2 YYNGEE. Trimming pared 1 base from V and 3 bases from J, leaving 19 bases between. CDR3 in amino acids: CASSVSLADPRDTEAFF. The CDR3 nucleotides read TGTGCCAGCAGCGTATCCCTAGCAGACCCCCGAGACACTGAAGCTTTCTTT.

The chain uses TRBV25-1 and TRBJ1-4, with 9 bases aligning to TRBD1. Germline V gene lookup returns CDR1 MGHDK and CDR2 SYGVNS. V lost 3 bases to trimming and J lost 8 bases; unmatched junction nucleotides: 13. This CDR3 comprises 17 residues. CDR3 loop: CASSEWDREELNEKLFF. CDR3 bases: TGTGCCAGCAGTGAGTGGGACAGGGAGGAATTAAACGAAAAACTGTTTTTT.

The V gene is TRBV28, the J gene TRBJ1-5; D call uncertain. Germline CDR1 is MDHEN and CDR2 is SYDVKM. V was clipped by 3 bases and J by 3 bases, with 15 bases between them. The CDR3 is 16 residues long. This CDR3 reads CASSFPKLVPNQPQHF. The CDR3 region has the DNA TGTGCCAGCAGTTTCCCAAAACTGGTGCCCAATCAGCCCCAGCATTTT.

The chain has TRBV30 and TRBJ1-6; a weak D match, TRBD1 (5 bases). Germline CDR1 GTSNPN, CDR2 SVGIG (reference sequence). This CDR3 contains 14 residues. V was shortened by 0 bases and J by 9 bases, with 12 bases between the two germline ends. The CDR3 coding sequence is TGTGCCTGGAGTGTACGGCCCGGGGGTTCACCCCTCCACTTT. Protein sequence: CAWSVRPGGSPLHF.

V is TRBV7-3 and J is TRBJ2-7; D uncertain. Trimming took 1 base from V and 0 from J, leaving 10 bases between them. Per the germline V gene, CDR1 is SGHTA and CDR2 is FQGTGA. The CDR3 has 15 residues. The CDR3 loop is CASSLMPTSSYEQYF. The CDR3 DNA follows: TGTGCCAGCAGCTTAATGCCCACAAGCTCCTACGAGCAGTACTTC.

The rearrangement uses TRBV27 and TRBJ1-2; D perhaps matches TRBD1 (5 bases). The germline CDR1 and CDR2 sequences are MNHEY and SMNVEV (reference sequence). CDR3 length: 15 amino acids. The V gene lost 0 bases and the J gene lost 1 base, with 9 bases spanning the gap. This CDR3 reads CASSLSRQFNYGYTF. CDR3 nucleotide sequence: TGTGCCAGCAGTTTATCGCGACAGTTTAACTATGGCTACACCTTC.

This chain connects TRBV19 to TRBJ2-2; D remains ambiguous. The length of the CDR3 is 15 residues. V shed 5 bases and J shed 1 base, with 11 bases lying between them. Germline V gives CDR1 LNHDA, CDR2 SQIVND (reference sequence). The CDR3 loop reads CASSLLELNTGELFF. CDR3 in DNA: TGTGCCAGTAGTCTGTTGGAGCTGAACACCGGGGAGCTGTTTTTT.

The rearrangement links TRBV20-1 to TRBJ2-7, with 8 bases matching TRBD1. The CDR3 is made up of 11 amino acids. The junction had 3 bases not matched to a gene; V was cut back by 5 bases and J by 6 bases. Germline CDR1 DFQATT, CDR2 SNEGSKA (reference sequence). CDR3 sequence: CSAVDRGEQYF. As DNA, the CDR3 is TGCAGTGCTGTTGACAGGGGCGAGCAGTACTTC.

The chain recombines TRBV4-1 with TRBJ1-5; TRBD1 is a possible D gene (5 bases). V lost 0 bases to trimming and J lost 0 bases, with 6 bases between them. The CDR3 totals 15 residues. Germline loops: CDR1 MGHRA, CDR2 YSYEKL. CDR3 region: CASSQEGASNQPQHF. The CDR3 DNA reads TGCGCCAGCAGCCAAGAAGGGGCTAGCAATCAGCCCCAGCATTTT.

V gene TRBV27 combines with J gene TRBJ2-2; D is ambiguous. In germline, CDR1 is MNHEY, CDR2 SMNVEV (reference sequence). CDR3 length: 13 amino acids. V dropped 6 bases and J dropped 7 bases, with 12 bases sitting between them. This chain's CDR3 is CASSNSHIGELFF. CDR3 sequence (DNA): TGTGCCAGCAGCAATAGTCATATCGGGGAGCTGTTTTTT.

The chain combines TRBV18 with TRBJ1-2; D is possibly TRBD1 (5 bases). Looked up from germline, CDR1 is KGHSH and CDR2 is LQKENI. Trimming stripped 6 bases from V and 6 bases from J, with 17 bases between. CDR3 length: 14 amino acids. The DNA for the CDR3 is TGTGCCAGCTCCCCTGGACAAATGGGGAATGGCTACACCTTC. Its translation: CASSPGQMGNGYTF. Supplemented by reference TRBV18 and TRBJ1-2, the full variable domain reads NAGVMQNPRHLVRRRGQEARLRCSPMKGHSHVYWYRQLPEEGLKFMVYLQKENIIDESGMPKERFSAEFPKEGPSILRIQQVVRGDSAAYFCASSPGQMGNGYTFGSGTRLTVV.

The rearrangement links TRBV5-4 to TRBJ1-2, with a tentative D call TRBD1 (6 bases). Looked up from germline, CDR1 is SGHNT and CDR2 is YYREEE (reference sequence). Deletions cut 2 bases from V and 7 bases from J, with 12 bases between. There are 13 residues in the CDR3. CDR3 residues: CASSLETGFGYTF. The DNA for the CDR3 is TGTGCCAGCAGCTTAGAAACAGGGTTTGGCTACACCTTC. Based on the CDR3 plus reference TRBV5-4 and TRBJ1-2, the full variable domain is ETGVTQSPTHLIKTRGQQVTLRCSSQSGHNTVSWYQQALGQGPQFIFQYYREEENGRGNFPPRFSGLQFPNYSSELNVNALELDDSALYLCASSLETGFGYTFGSGTRLTVV.

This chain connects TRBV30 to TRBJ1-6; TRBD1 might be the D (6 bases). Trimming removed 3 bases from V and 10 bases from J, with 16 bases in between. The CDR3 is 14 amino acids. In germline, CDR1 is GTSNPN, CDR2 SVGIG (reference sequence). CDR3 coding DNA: TGTGCCTGGAGCGCCTCAGGGGTGGGCTCACCCCTCCACTTT. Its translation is CAWSASGVGSPLHF.

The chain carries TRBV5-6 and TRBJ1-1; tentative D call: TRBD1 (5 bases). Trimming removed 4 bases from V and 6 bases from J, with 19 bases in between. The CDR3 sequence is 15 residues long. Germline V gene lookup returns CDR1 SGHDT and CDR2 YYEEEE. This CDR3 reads CASSPQAGGYPEAFF. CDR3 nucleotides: TGTGCCAGCAGCCCCCAAGCGGGGGGATATCCTGAAGCTTTCTTT.

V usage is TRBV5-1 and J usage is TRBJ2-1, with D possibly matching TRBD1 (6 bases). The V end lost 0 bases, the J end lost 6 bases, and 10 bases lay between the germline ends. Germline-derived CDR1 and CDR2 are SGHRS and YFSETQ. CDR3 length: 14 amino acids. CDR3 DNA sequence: TGCGCCAGCAGCTTGGCGGACAGTATCAATGAGCAGTTCTTC. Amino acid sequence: CASSLADSINEQFF. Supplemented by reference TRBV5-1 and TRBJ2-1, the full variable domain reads KAGVTQTPRYLIKTRGQQVTLSCSPISGHRSVSWYQQTPGQGLQFLFEYFSETQRNKGNFPGRFSGRQFSNSRSEMNVSTLELGDSALYLCASSLADSINEQFFGPGTRLTVL.

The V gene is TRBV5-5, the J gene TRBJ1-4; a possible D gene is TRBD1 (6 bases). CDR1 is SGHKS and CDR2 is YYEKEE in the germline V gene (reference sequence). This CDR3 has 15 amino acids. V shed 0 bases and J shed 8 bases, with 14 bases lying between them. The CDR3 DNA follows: TGTGCCAGCAGCTTGGTCGGCAGGGGCGGGGAAAAACTGTTTTTT. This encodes CASSLVGRGGEKLFF. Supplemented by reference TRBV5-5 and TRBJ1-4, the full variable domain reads DAGVTQSPTHLIKTRGQQVTLRCSPISGHKSVSWYQQVLGQGPQFIFQYYEKEERGRGNFPDRFSARQFPNYSSELNVNALLLGDSALYLCASSLVGRGGEKLFFGSGTQLSVL.

This chain's CDR3 is CSATLVDEQFF. DNA of the CDR3: TGCAGTGCCACACTAGTCGATGAGCAGTTCTTC. The chain links TRBV20-1 to TRBJ2-1, with D perhaps TRBD2 (5 bases). V dropped 6 bases and J dropped 8 bases, with 11 bases sitting between them. Germline CDR1 is DFQATT and CDR2 is SNEGSKA (reference sequence). The CDR3 runs 11 residues.